The rows below give T cell receptor beta chains drawn from one sample of a study of blood T cells in healthy people across ages. Each CDR3 protein is one row after TCRdb ran MiXCR on the 5' RACE reads. The repertoire holds 730,000 or so distinct CDR3 sequences, with roughly 41% as singletons. Input material: blood. These TCRs come from a woman aged 60-70 years in good health. CDR3s include the opening cysteine and the closing phenylalanine or tryptophan. D genes are given only for firm matches. Size is stated for part of the rows, as once, few or many counts, or as a class when the clone is expanded.

. TRBJ1-1 TRBV10-3 . TGTGCCATCAGTTCACAGGGTGACACTGAAGCTTTCTTT CAISSQGDTEAFF
. TRBJ2-7 TRBV27 . TGTGCCAGCAGTCTTTCCCGACAGGTGTCTACCTACGAGCAGTACTTC CASSLSRQVSTYEQYF
. TRBJ1-6 TRBV20-1 . TGCAGTGCTAGAGATCCAAGAGCAGGGGAGGATTCACCCCTCCACTTT CSARDPRAGEDSPLHF
few TRBJ2-1 TRBV27 TRBD2 TGTGCCAGCAGTTTATCGCGGGAGGGCCGGAAAGAGCAGTTCTTC CASSLSREGRKEQFF
. TRBJ2-3 TRBV5-1 TRBD1 TGCGCCAGCAGCATAGGACAGGAAGACACAGATACGCAGTATTTT CASSIGQEDTDTQYF
. TRBJ2-1 TRBV20-1 . TGCAGTAGACTTACCTCCTACAATGAGCAGTTCTTC CSRLTSYNEQFF
few TRBJ2-5 TRBV20-1 . TGCAGTGCTAGAGGGTCGGACGCAGGTTGGGAGACCCAGTACTTC CSARGSDAGWETQYF
. TRBJ2-1 TRBV27 . TGTGCCAGCAGTCCGATAGCGGTCAACTCCTACAATGAGCAGTTCTTC CASSPIAVNSYNEQFF
. TRBJ2-1 TRBV2 TRBD2 TGTGCCAGCAGGAGGACTAGCGGGAGTATTGATGAGCAGTTCTTC CASRRTSGSIDEQFF
many TRBJ1-2 TRBV24-1 . TGTGCCACCAGCTCAGGTTCTGGCTACACCTTC CATSSGSGYTF
. TRBJ1-4 TRBV20-1 . TGCAGTGGGGGAACAACTAATGAAAAACTGTTTTTT CSGGTTNEKLFF
. TRBJ2-4 TRBV20-1 . TGCAGTGCCCCAATCCCTGGGGCCAAAAACATTCAGTACTTC CSAPIPGAKNIQYF
. TRBJ2-5 TRBV7-9 . TGTGCCAGCAGCTTAGTTGTGTCAGGTTACCTGGAGACCCAGTACTTC CASSLVVSGYLETQYF
. TRBJ2-1 TRBV12-3/TRBV12-4 . TGTGCCAGCCTGGGGAGAAGGAGTAGCGGCCTCAATGAGCAGTTCTTC CASLGRRSSGLNEQFF
few TRBJ2-5 TRBV2 . TGTGCCAGCAGTGCCCGGACCCAGCAGGAGACCCAGTACTTC CASSARTQQETQYF
many TRBJ2-1 TRBV5-5 . TGTGCCAGCAGCGGGGGAGAGGGAGGCAGGGAGCAGTTCTTC CASSGGEGGREQFF
few TRBJ1-1 TRBV5-1 . TGCGCCAGCAGCAGCGGACGACTGAACACTGAAGCTTTCTTT CASSSGRLNTEAFF
many TRBJ2-3 TRBV20-1 . TGCAGTGCAATACCGGGAGTAGGGACAGATACGCAGTATTTT CSAIPGVGTDTQYF
many TRBJ2-3 TRBV7-2 . TGTGCCAGCAGCCTCGGACTTTCCACAGATACGCAGTATTTT CASSLGLSTDTQYF
many TRBJ2-5 TRBV5-1 . TGCGCCAGCAGCTTGGTTGGACGTCGCGGAGAGACCCAGTACTTC CASSLVGRRGETQYF
. TRBJ2-1 TRBV7-9 TRBD2 TGTGCCAGCAGCTTCGGGAGGGGGGGCTACAATGAGCAGTTCTTC CASSFGRGGYNEQFF
few TRBJ2-1 TRBV29-1 . TGCAGCGTTGATACGGGACCCCCCTACAATGAGCAGTTCTTC CSVDTGPPYNEQFF
. TRBJ2-7 TRBV21-1 . TGTGCCAGCAGCCTAAGCCACGGTGGCGGGGGTTACGAGCAGTACTTC CASSLSHGGGGYEQYF
few TRBJ1-1 TRBV29-1 . TGCAGCGTTCCGACAGACACTGAAGCTTTCTTT CSVPTDTEAFF
few TRBJ2-7 TRBV6-5 . TGTGCCAGCAGTTACGGAGGGGACCTCGGGTACGAGCAGTACTTC CASSYGGDLGYEQYF
few TRBJ2-6 TRBV25-1 . TGTGCCACGAGGAGGGAGTACTCTGGGGCCAACGTCCTGACTTTC CATRREYSGANVLTF
few TRBJ1-2 TRBV4-3 TRBD1 TGCGCCAGCAGCCAAGAGCTATTAAGGGACAGGTCAAATGGCTACACCTTC CASSQELLRDRSNGYTF
. TRBJ1-2 TRBV27 . TGTGCCAGCAGTTTATTCCCCGGACAGTATGACAACTGTGGCTACACCTTC CASSLFPGQYDNCGYTF
. TRBJ1-6 TRBV2 . TGTGCCAGCATCGTGGGAAGGTCCACAAATTCACCCCTCCACTTT CASIVGRSTNSPLHF
. TRBJ2-5 TRBV7-8 . TGTACCAGCAGCTCTACCTTAAAGGGTTCCCAAGAGACCCAGTACTTC CTSSSTLKGSQETQYF
few TRBJ2-7 TRBV20-1 TRBD2 TGCAGTGCTGGTAGACTAGCGGGACTCTACGAGCAGTACTTC CSAGRLAGLYEQYF
. TRBJ2-5 TRBV20-1 . TGCAGTGCTACGAGAGCCGGGACAAGGGAGACCCAGTACTTC CSATRAGTRETQYF
few TRBJ2-1 TRBV24-1 TRBD1 TGTGCCACCAGTTTGGGGGGACAGGGACGTTCGGAGCAGTTCTTC CATSLGGQGRSEQFF
. TRBJ1-1 TRBV3-1 . TGTGCCAGCAGCCAAGATGGGGGAAACACTGAAGCTTTCTTT CASSQDGGNTEAFF
. TRBJ2-3 TRBV6-5 . TGTGCCAGCAGGAAGACTAGCACAGATACGCAGTATTTT CASRKTSTDTQYF
. TRBJ2-7 TRBV28 . TGTGCCAGCGAAAACTACTACGAGCAGTACTTC CASENYYEQYF
. TRBJ2-1 TRBV24-1 TRBD2 TGTGCCACCAGCCGGGGGGGTACCCACAATGAGCAGTTCTTC CATSRGGTHNEQFF
. TRBJ2-5 TRBV12-3/TRBV12-4 . TGTGCCAGCAGTTTAGCTGCGGGCATCCATGAGACCCAGTACTTC CASSLAAGIHETQYF
. TRBJ2-5 TRBV20-1 . TGCAGTGCTAGGGGAGACGGGGGTAACCCTGAGCAGTACTTC CSARGDGGNPEQYF
. TRBJ1-1 TRBV24-1 TRBD1 TGTGCCACCGTACGCCCCGGGACAGTACACACTGAAGCTTTCTTT CATVRPGTVHTEAFF
few TRBJ2-7 TRBV6-2/TRBV6-3 TRBD2 TGTGCCAGCAGTTCGGCGGGAGGGCCTATTGAGCAGTACTTC CASSSAGGPIEQYF
few TRBJ1-5 TRBV20-1 TRBD1 TGCAGTGCTAGAGCCGGCCTGACAGGGAATCAGCCCCAGCATTTT CSARAGLTGNQPQHF
. TRBJ1-2 TRBV7-8 . TGTGCCAGCAGCTTAGCAGTTGGGGGCTCAGGCTATGGCTACACCTTC CASSLAVGGSGYGYTF
few TRBJ2-1 TRBV20-1 . TGCAGGGCTAGATTCCAGCTGGGTGAGCAGTTCTTC CRARFQLGEQFF